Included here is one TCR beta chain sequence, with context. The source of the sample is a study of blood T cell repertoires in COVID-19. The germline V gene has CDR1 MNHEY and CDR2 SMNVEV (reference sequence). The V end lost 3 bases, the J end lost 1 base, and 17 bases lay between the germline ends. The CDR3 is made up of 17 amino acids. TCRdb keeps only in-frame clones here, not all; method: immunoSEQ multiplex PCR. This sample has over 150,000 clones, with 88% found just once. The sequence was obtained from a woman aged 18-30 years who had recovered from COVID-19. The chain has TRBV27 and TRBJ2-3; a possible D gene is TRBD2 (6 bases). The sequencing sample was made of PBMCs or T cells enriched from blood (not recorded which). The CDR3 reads CASSFHGSFDGTDTQYF. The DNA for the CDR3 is TGTGCCAGCAGTTTCCACGGGAGTTTTGACGGCACAGATACGCAGTATTTT.